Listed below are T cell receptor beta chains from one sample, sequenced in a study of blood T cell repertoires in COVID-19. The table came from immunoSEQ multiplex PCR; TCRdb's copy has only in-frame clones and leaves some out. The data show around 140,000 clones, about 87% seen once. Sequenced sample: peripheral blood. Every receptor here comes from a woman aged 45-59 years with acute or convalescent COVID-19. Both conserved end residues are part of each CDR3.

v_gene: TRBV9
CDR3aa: CASSVLAGEGTDTQYF

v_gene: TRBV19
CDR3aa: CASSNRGSNQPQHF

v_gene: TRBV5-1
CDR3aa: CASSPSTGVPEAFF

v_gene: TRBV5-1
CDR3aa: CASSDGQGGLSPLHF

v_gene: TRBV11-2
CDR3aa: CASSLRTGAAEAFF

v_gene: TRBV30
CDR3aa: CANSPGQGFNYGYTF

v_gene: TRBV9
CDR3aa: CASSVREWTDTQYF

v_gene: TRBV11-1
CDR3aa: CASSSTGFTEAFF

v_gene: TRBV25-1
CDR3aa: CASSALTENSYGYTF

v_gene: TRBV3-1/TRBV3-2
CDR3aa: CASIPERYVWEAPLGLFIETEQFF

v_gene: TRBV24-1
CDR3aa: CATSGGPSGQPQHF

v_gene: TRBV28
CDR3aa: CASSLDFAGGNEQYF

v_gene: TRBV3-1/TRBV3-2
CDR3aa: CASSQTNRVTTGELFF

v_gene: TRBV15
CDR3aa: CATSRDLQNNYGYTF

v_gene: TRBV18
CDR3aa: CASSGGNLGEQYF

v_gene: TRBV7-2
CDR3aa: CASSATQDTQYF

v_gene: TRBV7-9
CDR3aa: CASSPWTGYNEQFF

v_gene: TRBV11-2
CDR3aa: CASSLVGLAYEQYF

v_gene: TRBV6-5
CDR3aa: CASTRQYTGELFF

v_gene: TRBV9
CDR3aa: CASSVGTRYNEQFF

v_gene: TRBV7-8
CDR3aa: CASSLGTVDYEQYF

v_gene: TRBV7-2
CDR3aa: CASSLDGGLNYGYTF

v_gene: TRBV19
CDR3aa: CASSPTGGTNYGANVLTF

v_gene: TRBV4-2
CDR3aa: CASSQVGLAGSETQYF

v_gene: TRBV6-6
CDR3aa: CASSYLRQNTEAFF

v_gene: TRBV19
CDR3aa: CASSPGQGSTEAFF

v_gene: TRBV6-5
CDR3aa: CASNDRGYEQYF

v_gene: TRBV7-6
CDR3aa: CASSSSGLSGNTIYF

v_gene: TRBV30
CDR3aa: CAWSRLERAAEAFF

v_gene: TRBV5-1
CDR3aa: CATKGEMNTEAFF

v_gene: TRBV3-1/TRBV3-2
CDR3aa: CASSQAAGVYNEQFF

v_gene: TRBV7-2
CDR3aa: CASSIGRGRGNTEAFF

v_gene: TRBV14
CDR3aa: CASSYPGNYGYTF

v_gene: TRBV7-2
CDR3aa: CASPRYPAGGPLRTGELFF

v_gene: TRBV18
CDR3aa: CASYSRGLAPGVGNEQFF

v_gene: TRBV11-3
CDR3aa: CASSYSSGPYNEQFF

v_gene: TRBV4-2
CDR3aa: CASSQEPSGNGADTQYF

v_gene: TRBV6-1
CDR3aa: CASSGVQGSLAKNIQYF

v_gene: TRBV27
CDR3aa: CASSFDRVRAYEQYF

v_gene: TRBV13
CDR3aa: CASSPGTGDTEAFF

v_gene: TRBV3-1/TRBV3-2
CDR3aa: CASSRRTADYEQYF

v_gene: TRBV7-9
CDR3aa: CASMTSSSYEQYF

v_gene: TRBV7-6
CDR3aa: CASSLGLSGSLTEAFF

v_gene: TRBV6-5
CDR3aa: CASSPTLHSGNTIYF

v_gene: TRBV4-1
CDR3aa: CASSLEGLRFSEKLFF